The next 10 T cell receptor beta chains were all read from a single sample in a study of Ad26.COV2.S vaccination and SARS-CoV-2 variants. Method: immunoSEQ multiplex PCR; TCRdb's copy keeps in-frame clones and lacks some. The repertoire holds 410,000 or so clones, with approximately 90% as singletons. Treatment given: around 19 received Ad26.COV2.S at low or high dose, single or two shots; about 5 received placebo; per-sample allocation not given. After the first vaccine or placebo injection, samples were drawn on day 63. Sequences were derived from peripheral blood, sampled in a trial of Ad26.COV2.S vaccine versus placebo. The receptors originated from a person aged 18-65 years who received the Ad26.COV2.S COVID-19 vaccine or a placebo.

This clone was seen a single time. The chain is built from TRBV2 and TRBJ2-3; 9 positions match TRBD1. The length of the CDR3 is 14 residues. With V trimmed by 5 bases and J by 6 bases, 6 bases remained unmatched. CDR1 is SNHLY, CDR2 FYNNEI, per germline. CDR3 DNA sequence: TGTGCCAGCAGTCTGGACAGGGGCGGCGATACGCAGTATTTT. Translated: CASSLDRGGDTQYF.

CDR3 loop: CASSYRATYLNTEAFF. CDR3 bases: TGTGCCAGCAGTTACCGAGCTACCTATTTGAACACTGAAGCTTTCTTT. The rearrangement joins TRBV6-2 or TRBV6-3 to TRBJ1-1; D not resolved. Trimming took 2 bases from V and 0 from J, leaving 13 bases between them. CDR1 and CDR2 (germline): MNHEY, SVGEGT. The CDR3 extends over 16 amino acids.

This chain joins TRBV6-5 and TRBJ2-2, with 9 bases matching TRBD2. Looked up from germline, CDR1 is MNHEY and CDR2 is SVGAGI. The CDR3 totals 16 residues. V lost 2 bases and J lost 6; bases outside the gene matches: 7. In DNA form, the CDR3 reads TGTGCCAGCAGTTACGTTGCGGGAGGGCGGTCCGGGGAGCTGTTTTTT. As protein: CASSYVAGGRSGELFF.

The V call is TRBV27, the J call TRBJ2-7, with D maybe TRBD1 (5 bases). Per the germline V gene, CDR1 is MNHEY and CDR2 is SMNVEV (reference sequence). Trimming removed 2 bases from V and 0 bases from J, with 11 bases in between. CDR3 size: 15 residues. The CDR3 sequence is CASSLKGFSSYEQYF. The CDR3, as DNA: TGTGCCAGCAGTTTAAAGGGGTTTAGCTCCTACGAGCAGTACTTC.

The V gene is TRBV6-6, the J gene TRBJ2-3, with 13 bases aligning to TRBD2. The CDR3 totals 17 residues. V gave up 5 bases and J gave up 4 bases; unmatched junction bases: 9. Germline V gives CDR1 MNHNY, CDR2 SVGAGI (reference sequence). CDR3 bases: TGTGCCAGCAGTCCCTTTCGGACTAGCGGGAGTTCAGATACGCAGTATTTT. Protein: CASSPFRTSGSSDTQYF.

This chain joins TRBV5-4 and TRBJ2-1; D is ambiguous. CDR3 length: 14 residues. Trimming removed 0 bases at V and 4 bases at J, with 8 bases between. CDR1 is SGHNT, CDR2 YYREEE, per germline (reference sequence). The CDR3 region has the DNA TGTGCCAGCAGCTTGGCTGGCCCGTACAATGAGCAGTTCTTC. It is translated as CASSLAGPYNEQFF.

The V and J genes are TRBV7-8 and TRBJ2-7, with 7 bases identical to TRBD1. The CDR3 is 14 residues long. Germline loops: CDR1 SGHVS, CDR2 FQNEAQ. V lost 2 bases and J lost 3; bases outside the gene matches: 4. The CDR3 nucleotides are TGTGCCAGCAGCTTATCGGGGACAGTCTACGAGCAGTACTTC. Its protein product is CASSLSGTVYEQYF.

The V gene is TRBV6-5, the J gene TRBJ1-1; D is ambiguous. From germline, CDR1 is MNHEY and CDR2 SVGAGI. Trimming left V 2 bases short and J 2 bases short, with 6 bases between. CDR3 length: 13 amino acids. CDR3 amino acids: CASSYPGNTEAFF. The DNA for the CDR3 is TGTGCCAGCAGTTACCCAGGAAACACTGAAGCTTTCTTT.

Worth noting for this clone: The sample holds other DNA sequences that translate to the same CDR3. The chain links TRBV27 to TRBJ1-1; a possible D gene is TRBD1 (5 bases). V was pared by 6 bases and J by 0 bases, with 11 bases between. Germline V lookup: CDR1 MNHEY, CDR2 SMNVEV (reference sequence). The CDR3 runs to 14 residues. CDR3 sequence: CASRPGPMNTEAFF. In DNA, the CDR3 is TGTGCCAGCAGGCCGGGACCGATGAACACTGAAGCTTTCTTT.

This clone was detected once. The J gene is TRBJ1-2, the V gene TRBV25-1; D not resolved. V shed 8 bases and J shed 3 bases, with 16 bases lying between them. CDR1 MGHDK and CDR2 SYGVNS come from the germline V gene. This CDR3 comprises 14 residues. CDR3 DNA: TGTGCCAGCCAACCTCGGGTCGGCTACTATGGCTACACCTTC. Translating gives CASQPRVGYYGYTF.